These T cell receptor beta chains were read from a single sample in a study of regulatory T cells in long-lasting Graves disease. TCRdb recomputed calls from the multiplex PCR reads with MiXCR, one row per CDR3 protein. The data show roughly 250,000 distinct CDR3 sequences, 18% seen once. The sample also formed part of further work on T cells in Graves' hyperthyroidism and ophthalmopathy.

The source material was peripheral blood mononuclear cells (PBMCs), sampled at new diagnosis, from a patient treated with antithyroid drugs. The receptor set was obtained from a woman younger than 45 with Graves disease. CDR3s include the opening cysteine and the closing phenylalanine or tryptophan. A D gene is named only where the DNA matches it firmly. Rows may omit the clone size; those that give it use once, few, many or a size class.

J gene: TRBJ2-1
clone size: many
V gene: TRBV5-1
D gene: NA
CDR3 protein: CASSFRGESYNEQFF
CDR3 DNA: TGCGCCAGCAGCTTCAGGGGGGAGTCGTACAATGAGCAGTTCTTC

J gene: TRBJ1-5
clone size: many
V gene: TRBV5-5
D gene: TRBD1
CDR3 protein: CASSRQGTLDQPQHF
CDR3 DNA: TGTGCCAGCAGCCGACAGGGTACGCTCGATCAGCCCCAGCATTTT

J gene: TRBJ2-3
clone size: many
V gene: TRBV7-2
D gene: NA
CDR3 protein: CASSLGDGGTDTQYF
CDR3 DNA: TGTGCCAGCAGCTTAGGGGACGGGGGCACAGATACGCAGTATTTT

J gene: TRBJ2-1
clone size: many
V gene: TRBV5-1
D gene: TRBD1
CDR3 protein: CASSFGDSYNEQFF
CDR3 DNA: TGTGCCAGCAGCTTCGGGGACAGCTACAATGAGCAGTTCTTC

J gene: TRBJ1-6
clone size: once
V gene: TRBV9
D gene: NA
CDR3 protein: CASSLRAPEYNSPLHF
CDR3 DNA: TGTGCCAGCAGCCTCCGGGCGCCCGAATATAATTCACCCCTCCACTTT

J gene: TRBJ2-1
clone size: many
V gene: TRBV3-1
D gene: NA
CDR3 protein: CASSQDGGNEQFF
CDR3 DNA: TGTGCCAGCAGCCAAGATGGAGGAAATGAGCAGTTCTTC

J gene: TRBJ2-2
clone size: NA
V gene: TRBV7-2
D gene: TRBD1
CDR3 protein: CASRGQGLTGELFF
CDR3 DNA: TGTGCCAGCAGGGGACAGGGGCTCACCGGGGAGCTGTTTTTT

J gene: TRBJ2-1
clone size: NA
V gene: TRBV7-2
D gene: TRBD2
CDR3 protein: CASSLGGGGAGNEQFF
CDR3 DNA: TGTGCCAGCAGCTTAGGCGGCGGGGGGGCCGGAAATGAGCAGTTCTTC

J gene: TRBJ2-1
clone size: NA
V gene: TRBV19
D gene: NA
CDR3 protein: CASSITRREWGNEQFF
CDR3 DNA: TGTGCCAGTAGTATAACTAGGAGAGAGTGGGGCAATGAGCAGTTCTTC

J gene: TRBJ1-2
clone size: many
V gene: TRBV28
D gene: NA
CDR3 protein: CASRPPESFNYGYTF
CDR3 DNA: TGTGCCAGCCGGCCGCCGGAGTCCTTTAACTATGGCTACACCTTC

J gene: TRBJ2-5
clone size: many
V gene: TRBV12-3/TRBV12-4
D gene: TRBD1
CDR3 protein: CASSSGQGTETQYF
CDR3 DNA: TGTGCCAGCAGCAGCGGACAGGGTACAGAGACCCAGTACTTC

J gene: TRBJ1-1
clone size: many
V gene: TRBV12-3/TRBV12-4
D gene: TRBD1
CDR3 protein: CASTNLTGGRAEAFF
CDR3 DNA: TGTGCCAGCACCAATTTGACAGGGGGCAGGGCTGAAGCTTTCTTT

J gene: TRBJ1-5
clone size: many
V gene: TRBV24-1
D gene: TRBD1
CDR3 protein: CATSAKQGAPVSNQPQHF
CDR3 DNA: TGTGCCACCAGTGCGAAACAGGGGGCCCCGGTGAGCAATCAGCCCCAGCATTTT

J gene: TRBJ2-3
clone size: NA
V gene: TRBV19
D gene: TRBD2
CDR3 protein: CASTSGGSTDTQYF
CDR3 DNA: TGTGCCAGTACCTCCGGGGGGAGCACAGATACGCAGTATTTT

J gene: TRBJ1-1
clone size: many
V gene: TRBV20-1
D gene: NA
CDR3 protein: CSAAEFRDINWDTEAFF
CDR3 DNA: TGCAGTGCTGCCGAATTTCGGGACATAAACTGGGACACTGAAGCTTTCTTT

J gene: TRBJ1-1
clone size: many
V gene: TRBV12-3/TRBV12-4
D gene: TRBD1
CDR3 protein: CASSPTGNLNTEAFF
CDR3 DNA: TGTGCCAGCAGCCCGACAGGGAACCTGAACACTGAAGCTTTCTTT

J gene: TRBJ1-5
clone size: many
V gene: TRBV4-1
D gene: NA
CDR3 protein: CASSPGVLYSNQPQHF
CDR3 DNA: TGCGCCAGCAGCCCAGGGGTGCTGTATAGCAATCAGCCCCAGCATTTT

J gene: TRBJ1-2
clone size: many
V gene: TRBV6-2/TRBV6-3
D gene: NA
CDR3 protein: CASSGVLGANYGYTF
CDR3 DNA: TGCGCCAGCAGTGGAGTGTTGGGGGCTAACTATGGCTACACCTTC